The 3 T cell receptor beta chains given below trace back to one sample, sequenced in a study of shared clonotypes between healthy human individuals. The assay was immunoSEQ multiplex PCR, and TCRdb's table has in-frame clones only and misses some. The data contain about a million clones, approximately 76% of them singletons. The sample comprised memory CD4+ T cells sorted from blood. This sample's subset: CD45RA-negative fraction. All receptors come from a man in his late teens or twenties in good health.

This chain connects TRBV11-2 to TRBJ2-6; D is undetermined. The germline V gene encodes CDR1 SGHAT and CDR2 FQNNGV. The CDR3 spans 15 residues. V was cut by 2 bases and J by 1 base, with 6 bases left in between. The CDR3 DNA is TGTGCCAGCAGCTTAACAGAATCTGGGGCCAACGTCCTGACTTTC. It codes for CASSLTESGANVLTF.

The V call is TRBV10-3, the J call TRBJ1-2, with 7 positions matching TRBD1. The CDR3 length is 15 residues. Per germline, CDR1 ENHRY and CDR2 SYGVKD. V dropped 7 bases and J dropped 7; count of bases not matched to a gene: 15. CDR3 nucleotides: TGTGCCATCACACGACAGGGAGGATCTCAGGTTGGCTACACCTTC. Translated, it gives CAITRQGGSQVGYTF.

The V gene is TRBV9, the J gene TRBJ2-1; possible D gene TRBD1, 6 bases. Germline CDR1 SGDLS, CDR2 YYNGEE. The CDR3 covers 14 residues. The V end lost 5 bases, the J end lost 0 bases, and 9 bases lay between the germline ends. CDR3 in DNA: TGTGCCAGCAGTAGGGGGAGCTCCTACAATGAGCAGTTCTTC. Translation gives CASSRGSSYNEQFF.